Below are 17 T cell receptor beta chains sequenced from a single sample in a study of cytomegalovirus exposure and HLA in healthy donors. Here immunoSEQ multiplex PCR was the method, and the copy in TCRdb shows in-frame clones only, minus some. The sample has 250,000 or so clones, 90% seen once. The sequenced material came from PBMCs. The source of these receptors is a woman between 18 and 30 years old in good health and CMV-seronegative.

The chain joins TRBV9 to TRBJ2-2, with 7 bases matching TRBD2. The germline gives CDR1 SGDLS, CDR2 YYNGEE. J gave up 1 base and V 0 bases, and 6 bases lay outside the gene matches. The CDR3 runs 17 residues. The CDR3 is CASSVAASGVNTGELFF. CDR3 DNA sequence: TGTGCCAGCAGCGTAGCGGCTAGCGGAGTGAACACCGGGGAGCTGTTTTTT.

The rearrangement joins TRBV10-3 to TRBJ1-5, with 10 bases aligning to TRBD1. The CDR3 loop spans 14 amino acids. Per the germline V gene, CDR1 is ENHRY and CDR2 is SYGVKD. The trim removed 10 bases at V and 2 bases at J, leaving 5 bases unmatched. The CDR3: CATGDRGGNQPQHF. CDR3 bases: TGTGCCACCGGGGACAGGGGTGGCAATCAGCCCCAGCATTTT.

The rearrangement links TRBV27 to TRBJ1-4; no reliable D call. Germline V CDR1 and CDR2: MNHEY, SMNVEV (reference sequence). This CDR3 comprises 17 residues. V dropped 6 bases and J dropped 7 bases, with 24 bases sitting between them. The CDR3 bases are TGTGCCAGCAGCCCGACCCGACGACTTCACGAGAGTGAAAAACTGTTTTTT. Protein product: CASSPTRRLHESEKLFF.

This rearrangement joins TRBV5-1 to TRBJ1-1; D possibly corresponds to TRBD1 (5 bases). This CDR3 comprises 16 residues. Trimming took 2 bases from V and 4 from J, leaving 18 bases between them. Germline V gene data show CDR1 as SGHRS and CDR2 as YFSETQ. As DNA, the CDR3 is TGCGCCAGCAGCTTCAGGGCCCGGGACTCGGGCACTGAAGCTTTCTTT. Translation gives CASSFRARDSGTEAFF.

CDR3 DNA: TGTGCCAGCAGCTTAGCGCCTGAGGGATCGGAGCCCCAGCATTTT. Its translation is CASSLAPEGSEPQHF. The chain couples TRBV7-2 to TRBJ1-5; D unclear. The CDR3 runs to 15 residues. The V and J ends lost 0 bases and 8 bases respectively, with 14 bases between them. Per germline, CDR1 SGHTA and CDR2 FQGNSA.

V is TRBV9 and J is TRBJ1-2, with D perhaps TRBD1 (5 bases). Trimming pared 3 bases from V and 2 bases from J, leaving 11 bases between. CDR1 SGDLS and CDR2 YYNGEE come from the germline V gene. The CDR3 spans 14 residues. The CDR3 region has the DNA TGTGCCAGCAGCGCCCGACAGAGAAACTATGGCTACACCTTC. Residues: CASSARQRNYGYTF.

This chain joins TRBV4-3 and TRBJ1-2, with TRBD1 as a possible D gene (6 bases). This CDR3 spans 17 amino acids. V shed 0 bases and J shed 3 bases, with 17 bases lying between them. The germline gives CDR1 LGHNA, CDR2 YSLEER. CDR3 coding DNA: TGCGCCAGCAGCCAAGATCTCGGGGGGCAAGGAGACTATGGCTACACCTTC. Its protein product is CASSQDLGGQGDYGYTF.

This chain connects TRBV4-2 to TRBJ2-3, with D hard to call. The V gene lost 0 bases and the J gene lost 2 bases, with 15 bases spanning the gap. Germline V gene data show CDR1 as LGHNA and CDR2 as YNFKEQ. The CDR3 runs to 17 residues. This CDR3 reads CASSQDNSPRHTDTQYF. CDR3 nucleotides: TGTGCCAGCAGCCAAGATAATAGTCCCAGACACACAGATACGCAGTATTTT.

In nucleotides, the CDR3 is TGCGCCACCTGGGACAGGGGGCGTTTTGATGAGCAGTTCTTC. Amino acids: CATWDRGRFDEQFF. The chain has TRBV10-2 and TRBJ2-1; TRBD1 matches 12 bases. Unmatched junction bases numbered 9, after V lost 10 bases and J lost 8 bases. The CDR3 has 14 residues. Germline V gene lookup returns CDR1 WSHSY and CDR2 SAAADI.

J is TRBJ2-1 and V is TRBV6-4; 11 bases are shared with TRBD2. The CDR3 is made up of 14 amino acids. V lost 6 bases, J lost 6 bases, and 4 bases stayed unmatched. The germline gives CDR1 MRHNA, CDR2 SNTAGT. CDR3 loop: CASRPSGGFNEQFF. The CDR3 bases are TGTGCCAGCAGGCCTAGCGGGGGGTTCAATGAGCAGTTCTTC.

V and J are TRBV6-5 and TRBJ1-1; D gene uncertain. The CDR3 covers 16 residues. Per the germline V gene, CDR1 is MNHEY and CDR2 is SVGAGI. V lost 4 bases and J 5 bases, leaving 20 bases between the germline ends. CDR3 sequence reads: CASSSNLFSGRTEAFF. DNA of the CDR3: TGTGCCAGCAGTTCCAACCTGTTCAGCGGAAGGACTGAAGCTTTCTTT.

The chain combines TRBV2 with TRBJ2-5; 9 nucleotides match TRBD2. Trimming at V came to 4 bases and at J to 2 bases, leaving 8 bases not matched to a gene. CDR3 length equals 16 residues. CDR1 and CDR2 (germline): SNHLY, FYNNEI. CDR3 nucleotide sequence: TGTGCCAGCAGTGGCGTAGCGGGGGCCTTACAAGAGACCCAGTACTTC. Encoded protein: CASSGVAGALQETQYF.

CDR3 residues: CASSSRTGLNYGYTF. In DNA form, the CDR3 reads TGTGCCAGCAGTTCTAGGACAGGGCTGAACTATGGCTACACCTTC. The V call is TRBV27, the J call TRBJ1-2; 8 nucleotides align to TRBD1. There are 15 residues in the CDR3. Germline assignment: CDR1 MNHEY and CDR2 SMNVEV (reference sequence). V was pared by 4 bases and J by 2 bases, with 6 bases of the junction left unmatched.

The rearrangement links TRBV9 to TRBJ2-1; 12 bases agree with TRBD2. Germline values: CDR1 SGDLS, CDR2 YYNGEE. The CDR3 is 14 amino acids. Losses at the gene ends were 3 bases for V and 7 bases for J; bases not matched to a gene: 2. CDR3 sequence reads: CASSASGGVNEQFF. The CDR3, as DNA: TGTGCCAGCAGCGCTAGCGGGGGGGTAAATGAGCAGTTCTTC.

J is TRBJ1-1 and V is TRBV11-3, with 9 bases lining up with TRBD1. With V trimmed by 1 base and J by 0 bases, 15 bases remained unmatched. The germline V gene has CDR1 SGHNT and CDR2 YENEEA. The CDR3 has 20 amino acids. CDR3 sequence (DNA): TGTGCCAGCAGCTTAGTTGAGTCCGGTGGACAGGGGAGTTTGAACACTGAAGCTTTCTTT. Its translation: CASSLVESGGQGSLNTEAFF.

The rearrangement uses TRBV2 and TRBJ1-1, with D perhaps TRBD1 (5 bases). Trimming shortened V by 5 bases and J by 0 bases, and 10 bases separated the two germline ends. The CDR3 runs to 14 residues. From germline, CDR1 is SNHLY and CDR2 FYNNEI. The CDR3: CASSYRNMNTEAFF. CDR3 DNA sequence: TGTGCCAGCAGTTACAGGAACATGAACACTGAAGCTTTCTTT.

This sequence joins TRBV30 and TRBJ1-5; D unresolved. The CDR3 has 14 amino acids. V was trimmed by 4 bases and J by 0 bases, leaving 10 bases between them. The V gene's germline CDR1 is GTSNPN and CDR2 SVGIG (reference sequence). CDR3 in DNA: TGTGCCTGGACTTCACAGTATAGCAATCAGCCCCAGCATTTT. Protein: CAWTSQYSNQPQHF.